The text below deals with one T cell receptor (beta chain). Its antigen remains unknown. The sample belongs to a study of shared clonotypes between healthy human individuals. Only CD45RO-negative cells positively selected for CCR7 counted as naive CD8 cells, so terminally differentiated effector memory CD45RA+ cells were excluded. Study findings and constraints: Across subsets, estimated richness was generally greater for naive than for memory populations.

The table came from immunoSEQ multiplex PCR; TCRdb's copy has only in-frame clones and leaves some out. The sample lists about 2.1 million clones; more than 85% were seen once. The germline gives CDR1 SEHNR, CDR2 FQNEAQ (reference sequence). Deletions cut 6 bases from V and 3 bases from J, with 15 bases between. The CDR3 covers 15 residues. The rearrangement links TRBV7-9 to TRBJ2-1; a weak D match, TRBD1 (6 bases). Sequenced input: naive CD8+ T cells from PBMCs. The TCR was taken from a young man in good health. Some clones in this sample may be carry-over from other donors' samples. The CDR3 nucleotides read TGTGCCAGCAGTCAGACAGGACCCTACTACAATGAGCAGTTCTTC. It translates to CASSQTGPYYNEQFF.